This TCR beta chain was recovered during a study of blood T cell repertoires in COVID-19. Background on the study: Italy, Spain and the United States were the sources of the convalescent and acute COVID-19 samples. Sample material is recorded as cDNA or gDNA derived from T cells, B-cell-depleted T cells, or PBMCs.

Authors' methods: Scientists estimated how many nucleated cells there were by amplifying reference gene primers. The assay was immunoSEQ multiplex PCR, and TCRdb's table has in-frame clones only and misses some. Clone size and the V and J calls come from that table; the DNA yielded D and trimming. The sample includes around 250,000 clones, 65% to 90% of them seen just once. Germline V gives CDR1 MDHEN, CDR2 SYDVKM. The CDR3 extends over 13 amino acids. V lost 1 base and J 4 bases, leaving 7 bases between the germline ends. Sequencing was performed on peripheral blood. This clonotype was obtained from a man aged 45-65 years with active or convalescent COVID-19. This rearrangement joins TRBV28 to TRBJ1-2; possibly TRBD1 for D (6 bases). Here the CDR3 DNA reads TGTGCCAGCAGTTTATACAGGGCCTATGGCTACACCTTC. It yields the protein CASSLYRAYGYTF.